This T cell receptor beta chain appears in the sequencing data of a study of post-analysis software for immune sequencing data. Study in general: Disease courses included relapsing-remitting, secondary progressive and progressive-relapsing multiple sclerosis. Whole-study results and caveats: Samples sharing a preparation batch grouped tightly together when assessed by F measure. Patients used about five TRBV segments, including TRBV5-6, TRBV5-1 and TRBV20-1, more often than controls. Normalized Chao1 diversity was significantly lower in multiple sclerosis patients than in controls.

This clonotype has a handful of counts. Its matching antigen is unknown. Each TCR beta cDNA library carried unique molecular identifiers. Around 500,000 cDNA molecules came from about 1 to 10 million T cells. TCRdb analysed the PCR reads with MiXCR anew, one entry per CDR3 protein. The sample shows 650,000 to 850,000 distinct CDR3 sequences, approximately 53% of them seen only once. The germline gives CDR1 SQVTM, CDR2 ANQGSEA. The CDR3 runs 15 residues. The ends lost 5 bases at V and 2 bases at J; junction bases unmatched: 9. The specimen was blood. The source is a girl between 10 and 17 years old with multiple sclerosis. The V gene is TRBV29-1, the J gene TRBJ1-5; 7 positions agree with TRBD1. In DNA form, the CDR3 reads TGCAGCGTTAGACAGGGTGGGGAAGGCAATCAGCCCCAGCATTTT. Encoded protein: CSVRQGGEGNQPQHF.